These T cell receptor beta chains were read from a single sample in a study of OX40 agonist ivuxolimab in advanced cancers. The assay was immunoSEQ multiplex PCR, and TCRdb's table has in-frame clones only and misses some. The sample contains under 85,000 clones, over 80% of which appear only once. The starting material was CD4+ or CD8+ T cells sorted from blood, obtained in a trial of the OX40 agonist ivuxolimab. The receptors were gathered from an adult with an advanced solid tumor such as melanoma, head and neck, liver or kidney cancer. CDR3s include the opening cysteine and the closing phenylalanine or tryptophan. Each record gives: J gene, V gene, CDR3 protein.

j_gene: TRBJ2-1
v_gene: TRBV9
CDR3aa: CASSVAGTSGSPGNEQFF

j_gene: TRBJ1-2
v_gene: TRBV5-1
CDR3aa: CASSLDVANYGYTF

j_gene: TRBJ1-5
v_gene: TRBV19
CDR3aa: CASSPSRAGSRQPQHF

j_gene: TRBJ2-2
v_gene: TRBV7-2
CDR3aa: CASSLSRPGRYAGELFF

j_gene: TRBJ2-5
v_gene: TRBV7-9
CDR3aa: CASSPWRQGQETQYF

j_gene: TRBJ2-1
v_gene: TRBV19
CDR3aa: CASSIGPGSSGRNEQFF

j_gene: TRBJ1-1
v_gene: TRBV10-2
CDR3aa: CASSGGMNTEAFF

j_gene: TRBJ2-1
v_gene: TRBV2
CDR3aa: CASRDGLRDITYNEQFF

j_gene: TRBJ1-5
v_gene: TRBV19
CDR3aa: CASSILGPGDQPQHF

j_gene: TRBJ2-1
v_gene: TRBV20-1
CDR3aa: CSVSLDEQFF

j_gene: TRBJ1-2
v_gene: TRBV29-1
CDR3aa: CSVTVDRDYGYTF

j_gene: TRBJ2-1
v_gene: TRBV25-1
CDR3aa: CASSAPPGQLSYNEQFF

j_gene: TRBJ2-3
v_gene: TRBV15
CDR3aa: CATSRELAGVSTDTQYF

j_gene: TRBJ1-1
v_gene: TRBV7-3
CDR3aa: CASSLIPDGTGRNTEAFF

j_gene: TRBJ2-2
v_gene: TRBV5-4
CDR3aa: CASSLEGGRPFTGELFF

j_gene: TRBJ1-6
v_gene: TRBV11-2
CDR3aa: CASSPRVTGAIYNSPLHF

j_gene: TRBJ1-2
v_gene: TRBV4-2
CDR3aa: CASSQPGQINYGYTF

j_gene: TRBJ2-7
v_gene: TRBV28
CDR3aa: CASSSLGTGGNEQYF

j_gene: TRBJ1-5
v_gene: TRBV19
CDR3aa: CASTEINSNQPQHF

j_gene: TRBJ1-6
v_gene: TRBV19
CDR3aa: CASSIQGARGSNSPLHF

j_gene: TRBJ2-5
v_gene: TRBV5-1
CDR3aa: CASSLAASGETQYF

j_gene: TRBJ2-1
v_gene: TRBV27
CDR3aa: CASSKGLAGHNEQFF

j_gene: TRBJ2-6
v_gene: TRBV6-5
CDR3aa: CASSYSGGSGANVLTF

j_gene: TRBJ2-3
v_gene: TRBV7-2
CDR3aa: CVSSLGSQGVADTQYF

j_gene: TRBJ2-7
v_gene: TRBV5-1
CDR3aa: CASSLGEPGFSEYF

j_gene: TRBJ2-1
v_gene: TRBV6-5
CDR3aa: CASTRGLAGDNEQFF